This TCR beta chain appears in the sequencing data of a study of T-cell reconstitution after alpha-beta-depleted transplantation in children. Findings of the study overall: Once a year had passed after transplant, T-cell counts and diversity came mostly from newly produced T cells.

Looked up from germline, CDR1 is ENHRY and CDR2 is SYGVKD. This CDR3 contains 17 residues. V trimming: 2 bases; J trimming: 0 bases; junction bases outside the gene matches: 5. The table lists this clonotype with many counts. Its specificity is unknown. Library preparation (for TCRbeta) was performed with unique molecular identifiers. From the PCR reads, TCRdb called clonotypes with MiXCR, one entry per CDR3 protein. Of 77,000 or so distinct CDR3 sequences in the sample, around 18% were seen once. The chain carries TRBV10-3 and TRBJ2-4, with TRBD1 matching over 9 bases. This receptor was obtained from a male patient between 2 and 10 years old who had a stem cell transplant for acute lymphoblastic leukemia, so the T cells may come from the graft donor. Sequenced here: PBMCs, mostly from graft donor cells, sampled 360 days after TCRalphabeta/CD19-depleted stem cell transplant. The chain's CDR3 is CAISERDRDLAKNIQYF. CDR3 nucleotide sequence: TGTGCCATCAGTGAGAGGGACAGGGATTTAGCCAAAAACATTCAGTACTTC.